A single sample is the source of the 25 T cell receptor beta chains below, sequenced in a study of T cell responses to AZD1222 COVID-19 vaccine. This table comes from immunoSEQ multiplex PCR, and its TCRdb copy is limited to in-frame clones, with some not included. The sample comprises about 60,000 clones, 86% of which are singletons, and 16% rests with the top ten. The starting material was peripheral blood, obtained on day 0 of AZD1222 vaccination. These receptors were collected from an adult in good health.

V gene TRBV4-2 combines with J gene TRBJ1-2; 7 bases align to TRBD1. CDR1 is LGHNA, CDR2 YNFKEQ, per germline. V lost 3 bases to trimming and J lost 0 bases; unmatched junction nucleotides: 4. This CDR3 is 15 amino acids long. In nucleotides, the CDR3 is TGTGCCAGCAGCCAGGGGGACAGCTCTAACTATGGCTACACCTTC. Translation: CASSQGDSSNYGYTF.

The chain joins TRBV3-1 (or the pseudogene TRBV3-2) to TRBJ1-2; perhaps TRBD1 as D (5 bases). The V and J ends lost 0 bases and 8 bases respectively, with 13 bases between them. There are 14 residues in the CDR3. Germline CDR1 and CDR2: LGHDT and YNNKEL (reference sequence). CDR3 protein: CASSQEGGMGGYTF. Here the CDR3 DNA reads TGTGCCAGCAGCCAAGAGGGGGGTATGGGCGGCTACACCTTC.

By proportion, this clone is medium-sized. The V call is TRBV6-4, the J call TRBJ2-3; TRBD1 matches 11 bases. There are 15 residues in the CDR3. V lost 6 bases to trimming and J lost 0 bases; unmatched junction nucleotides: 2. CDR1 MRHNA and CDR2 SNTAGT come from the germline V gene. CDR3 loop: CASSGTGGSTDTQYF. The CDR3 bases are TGTGCCAGCAGCGGGACAGGGGGTAGCACAGATACGCAGTATTTT.

V is TRBV11-2 and J is TRBJ2-3; 14 bases map to TRBD2. Germline assignment: CDR1 SGHAT and CDR2 FQNNGV. This CDR3 region has 18 residues. The junction had 7 bases not matched to a gene; V was cut back by 3 bases and J by 2 bases. CDR3 residues: CASSFRGGLAGVTDTQYF. The CDR3 nucleotides read TGTGCCAGCAGCTTCCGGGGGGGACTAGCGGGAGTCACAGATACGCAGTATTTT.

This sequence joins TRBV2 and TRBJ2-6; D is perhaps TRBD2 (5 bases). From germline, CDR1 is SNHLY and CDR2 FYNNEI. The V end lost 4 bases, the J end lost 1 base, and 11 bases lay between the germline ends. The CDR3 consists of 16 residues. The CDR3, as DNA: TGTGCCAGCAGTGTGCCGGGGTTGTCTGGGGCCAACGTCCTGACTTTC. Its protein product is CASSVPGLSGANVLTF.

This clone was picked up a small number of times. The chain couples TRBV3-1 (or the pseudogene TRBV3-2) to TRBJ2-7; TRBD1 matches at 12 bases. V lost 1 base, J lost 5 bases, and 9 bases stayed unmatched. Per germline, CDR1 LGHDT and CDR2 YNNKEL (reference sequence). The CDR3 loop spans 17 amino acids. CDR3 nucleotides: TGTGCCAGCAGCCAAGTTAACTCCGGGACAGGGGGCAACGAGCAGTACTTC. Translating gives CASSQVNSGTGGNEQYF.

This chain connects TRBV18 to TRBJ1-1, with D unresolved. Per the germline V gene, CDR1 is KGHSH and CDR2 is LQKENI. There are 13 residues in the CDR3. V lost 2 bases, J lost 3 bases, and 7 bases lay in between. CDR3 DNA: TGTGCCAGCTCACCATCGTCGGACACTGAAGCTTTCTTT. Translated: CASSPSSDTEAFF.

This sequence joins TRBV24-1 and TRBJ2-7, with 10 bases that match TRBD2. This CDR3 spans 13 amino acids. Germline trimming cut 9 bases from V and 5 bases from J; bases unmatched to any gene: 6. Germline V CDR1 and CDR2: KGHDR, SFDVKD. CDR3 sequence: CATQLGLADEQYF. The CDR3, as DNA: TGTGCCACCCAACTCGGACTAGCGGACGAGCAGTACTTC.

V usage is TRBV6-5 and J usage is TRBJ2-3; D is unresolved. The V gene's germline CDR1 is MNHEY and CDR2 SVGAGI. The CDR3 is 13 residues long. With 3 bases removed from V and 2 bases from J, the gap between germline ends came to 6 bases. DNA for the CDR3: TGTGCCAGCAGTTATCACTACACAGATACGCAGTATTTT. Its protein product is CASSYHYTDTQYF.

By share, this clone ranks as large. The sample contains more than one DNA sequence encoding this CDR3. The V and J genes are TRBV19 and TRBJ2-7; 7 nucleotides align to TRBD1. CDR3 length equals 14 residues. Germline V gene data show CDR1 as LNHDA and CDR2 as SQIVND (reference sequence). Losses at the gene ends were 3 bases for V and 2 bases for J; bases not matched to a gene: 4. In DNA, the CDR3 is TGTGCCAGTAGTATGGGCCAGGGGGCCTACGAGCAGTACTTC. Its translation: CASSMGQGAYEQYF.

This clone rates as medium-sized. The V call is TRBV7-9, the J call TRBJ1-4, with 10 bases fitting TRBD1. The CDR3 is 16 residues long. With V trimmed by 3 bases and J by 7 bases, 8 bases remained unmatched. CDR1 is SEHNR, CDR2 FQNEAQ, per germline (reference sequence). In nucleotides, the CDR3 is TGTGCCAGCAGCTTGGGGACAGGGGATATATCTGAAAAACTGTTTTTT. It is translated as CASSLGTGDISEKLFF.

This clone was observed a single time. The chain employs TRBV4-1 and TRBJ1-5, with 9 bases that match TRBD1. Germline V lookup: CDR1 MGHRA, CDR2 YSYEKL. CDR3 size: 18 residues. V lost 4 bases and J lost 2; bases outside the gene matches: 12. This CDR3 reads CASSLVGRTGAGNQPQHF. In nucleotides, the CDR3 is TGCGCCAGCAGCCTAGTTGGCCGGACAGGGGCGGGCAATCAGCCCCAGCATTTT.

This clone is a singleton in its sample. The chain couples TRBV7-2 to TRBJ2-3, with D perhaps TRBD1 (5 bases). This CDR3 spans 15 amino acids. Germline loops: CDR1 SGHTA, CDR2 FQGNSA. Trimming cost V 5 bases and J 0 bases, with 12 bases left between them. The chain's CDR3 is CASSMDTSSTDTQYF. The CDR3 nucleotides read TGTGCCAGCAGCATGGACACGTCTAGCACAGATACGCAGTATTTT.

This chain links TRBV11-2 with TRBJ1-1; D is unresolved. Germline-derived CDR1 and CDR2 are SGHAT and FQNNGV. The V end was cut by 5 bases, the J end by 9 bases, with 10 bases between. This CDR3 region has 11 residues. CDR3 sequence: CASSEQKQAFF. The CDR3 bases are TGTGCCAGCAGCGAGCAGAAACAAGCTTTCTTT.

For the CDR3, the DNA is TGTGCCAGCAGTTTGGGCGGGAGAGTTTCCTCCTACAATGAGCAGTTCTTC. Its translation is CASSLGGRVSSYNEQFF. The genes are TRBV28 and TRBJ2-1, with 7 nucleotides matching TRBD2. The CDR3 consists of 17 residues. Germline CDR1 reads MDHEN; CDR2 reads SYDVKM. V lost 3 bases to trimming and J lost 0 bases; unmatched junction nucleotides: 8.

This chain connects TRBV28 to TRBJ2-4, with D perhaps TRBD1 (5 bases). CDR1 and CDR2 from the germline V gene are MDHEN and SYDVKM. The germline V and J ends were trimmed by 5 bases and 5 bases, with 19 bases remaining between them. The CDR3 is 16 amino acids. The CDR3 is CASSDPPGAFENIQYF. CDR3 nucleotide sequence: TGTGCCAGCAGTGACCCCCCTGGGGCTTTTGAAAACATTCAGTACTTC. Combining the CDR3 with reference TRBV28 and TRBJ2-4 gives the whole variable domain DVKVTQSSRYLVKRTGEKVFLECVQDMDHENMFWYRQDPGLGLRLIYFSYDVKMKEKGDIPEGYSVSREKKERFSLILESASTNQTSMYLCASSDPPGAFENIQYFGAGTRLSVL.

V usage is TRBV24-1 and J usage is TRBJ1-1, with TRBD1 matching over 12 bases. V shed 7 bases and J 6 bases; nucleotides not matched to a gene: 5. The length of the CDR3 is 14 residues. The germline CDR1 and CDR2 sequences are KGHDR and SFDVKD. The CDR3 spells CATSPGQGAAEAFF. The CDR3 bases are TGTGCCACCAGCCCGGGACAGGGGGCGGCTGAAGCTTTCTTT.

This clone was recorded only once. V is TRBV27 and J is TRBJ2-3, with D unresolved. The germline V and J ends were trimmed by 0 bases and 0 bases, with 10 bases remaining between them. The length of the CDR3 is 16 residues. Per germline, CDR1 MNHEY and CDR2 SMNVEV (reference sequence). CDR3 DNA: TGTGCCAGCAGTTTATCTTACAAAACTAGCACAGATACGCAGTATTTT. It yields the protein CASSLSYKTSTDTQYF.

The chain recombines TRBV7-9 with TRBJ2-7; D gene unclear. The CDR3 runs 11 residues. Trimming removed 5 bases from V and 5 bases from J, with 7 bases in between. CDR1 and CDR2 (germline): SEHNR, FQNEAQ (reference sequence). CDR3 sequence: CASSPQDEQYF. The CDR3 DNA sequence: TGTGCCAGCAGCCCCCAGGACGAGCAGTACTTC.

The genes are TRBV11-3 and TRBJ1-1; D remains ambiguous. V shed 5 bases and J shed 1 base, with 8 bases lying between them. The CDR3 loop spans 13 amino acids. Germline CDR1 and CDR2: SGHNT and YENEEA. The CDR3 nucleotides read TGTGCCAGCAGCCTCCAACGGAACACTGAAGCTTTCTTT. This sequence encodes CASSLQRNTEAFF.

The chain joins TRBV7-9 to TRBJ2-1; a possible D gene is TRBD2 (5 bases). In germline, CDR1 is SEHNR, CDR2 FQNEAQ (reference sequence). CDR3 length equals 17 residues. V was clipped by 2 bases and J by 2 bases, with 16 bases between them. The CDR3 nucleotides are TGTGCCAGCAGCTTAAGTTTGTGGAGGATCACCTACAATGAGCAGTTCTTC. Its translation: CASSLSLWRITYNEQFF.

The chain combines TRBV6-5 with TRBJ1-1; a possible D gene is TRBD1 (5 bases). CDR1 and CDR2 (germline): MNHEY, SVGAGI. The CDR3 is 11 residues long. Trimming shortened V by 8 bases and J by 5 bases, and 9 bases separated the two germline ends. CDR3 in amino acids: CASRQGTEAFF. CDR3 DNA sequence: TGTGCCAGCCGGCAGGGAACTGAAGCTTTCTTT.

The genes are TRBV20-1 and TRBJ2-7; D remains unclear. The V gene's germline CDR1 is DFQATT and CDR2 SNEGSKA (reference sequence). The length of the CDR3 is 13 residues. Trimming took off 3 bases at V and 6 bases at J, with 15 bases between the two ends. The CDR3 DNA reads as TGCAGTGCTAGTCGAGACACTCCATTCGAGCAGTACTTC. Translation gives CSASRDTPFEQYF.

The V and J genes are TRBV11-3 and TRBJ2-3; 11 bases line up with TRBD1. Unmatched junction bases numbered 3, after V lost 5 bases and J lost 2 bases. Germline lookup yields CDR1 SGHNT and CDR2 YENEEA. This CDR3 comprises 15 residues. DNA for the CDR3: TGTGCCAGCAGCCTTGGACAGGGGGCCACAGATACGCAGTATTTT. It yields the protein CASSLGQGATDTQYF.

As for this clone: The sample carries other DNA sequences with the same CDR3. This sequence joins TRBV28 and TRBJ2-2; either TRBD1 or TRBD2 may supply D (5 bases each). Trimming removed 3 bases from V and 0 bases from J, with 11 bases in between. Looked up from germline, CDR1 is MDHEN and CDR2 is SYDVKM. The CDR3 is 16 residues long. CDR3 sequence reads: CASSLWRGANTGELFF. The CDR3 DNA sequence: TGTGCCAGCAGTTTGTGGCGAGGGGCGAACACCGGGGAGCTGTTTTTT.